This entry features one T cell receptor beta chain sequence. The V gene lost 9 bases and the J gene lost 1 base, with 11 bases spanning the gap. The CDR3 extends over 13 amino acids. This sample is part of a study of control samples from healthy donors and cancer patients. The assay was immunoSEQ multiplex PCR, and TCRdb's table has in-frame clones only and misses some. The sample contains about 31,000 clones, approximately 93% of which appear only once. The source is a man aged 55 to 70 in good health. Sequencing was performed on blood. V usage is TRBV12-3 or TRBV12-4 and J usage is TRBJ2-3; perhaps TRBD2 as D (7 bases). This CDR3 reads CASGGARTDTQYF. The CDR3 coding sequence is TGTGCCAGTGGGGGGGCCCGCACAGATACGCAGTATTTT.